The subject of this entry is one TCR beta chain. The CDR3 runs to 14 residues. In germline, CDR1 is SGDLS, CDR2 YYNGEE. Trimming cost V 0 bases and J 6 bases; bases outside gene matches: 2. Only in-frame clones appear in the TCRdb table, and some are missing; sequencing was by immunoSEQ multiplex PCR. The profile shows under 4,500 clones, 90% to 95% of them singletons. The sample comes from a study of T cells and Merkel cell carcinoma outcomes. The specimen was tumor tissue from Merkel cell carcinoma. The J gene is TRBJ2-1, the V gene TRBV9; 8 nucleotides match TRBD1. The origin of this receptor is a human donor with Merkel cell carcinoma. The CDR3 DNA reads TGTGCCAGCAGCGTAGGGGGACAGGTCAATGAGCAGTTCTTC. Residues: CASSVGGQVNEQFF.